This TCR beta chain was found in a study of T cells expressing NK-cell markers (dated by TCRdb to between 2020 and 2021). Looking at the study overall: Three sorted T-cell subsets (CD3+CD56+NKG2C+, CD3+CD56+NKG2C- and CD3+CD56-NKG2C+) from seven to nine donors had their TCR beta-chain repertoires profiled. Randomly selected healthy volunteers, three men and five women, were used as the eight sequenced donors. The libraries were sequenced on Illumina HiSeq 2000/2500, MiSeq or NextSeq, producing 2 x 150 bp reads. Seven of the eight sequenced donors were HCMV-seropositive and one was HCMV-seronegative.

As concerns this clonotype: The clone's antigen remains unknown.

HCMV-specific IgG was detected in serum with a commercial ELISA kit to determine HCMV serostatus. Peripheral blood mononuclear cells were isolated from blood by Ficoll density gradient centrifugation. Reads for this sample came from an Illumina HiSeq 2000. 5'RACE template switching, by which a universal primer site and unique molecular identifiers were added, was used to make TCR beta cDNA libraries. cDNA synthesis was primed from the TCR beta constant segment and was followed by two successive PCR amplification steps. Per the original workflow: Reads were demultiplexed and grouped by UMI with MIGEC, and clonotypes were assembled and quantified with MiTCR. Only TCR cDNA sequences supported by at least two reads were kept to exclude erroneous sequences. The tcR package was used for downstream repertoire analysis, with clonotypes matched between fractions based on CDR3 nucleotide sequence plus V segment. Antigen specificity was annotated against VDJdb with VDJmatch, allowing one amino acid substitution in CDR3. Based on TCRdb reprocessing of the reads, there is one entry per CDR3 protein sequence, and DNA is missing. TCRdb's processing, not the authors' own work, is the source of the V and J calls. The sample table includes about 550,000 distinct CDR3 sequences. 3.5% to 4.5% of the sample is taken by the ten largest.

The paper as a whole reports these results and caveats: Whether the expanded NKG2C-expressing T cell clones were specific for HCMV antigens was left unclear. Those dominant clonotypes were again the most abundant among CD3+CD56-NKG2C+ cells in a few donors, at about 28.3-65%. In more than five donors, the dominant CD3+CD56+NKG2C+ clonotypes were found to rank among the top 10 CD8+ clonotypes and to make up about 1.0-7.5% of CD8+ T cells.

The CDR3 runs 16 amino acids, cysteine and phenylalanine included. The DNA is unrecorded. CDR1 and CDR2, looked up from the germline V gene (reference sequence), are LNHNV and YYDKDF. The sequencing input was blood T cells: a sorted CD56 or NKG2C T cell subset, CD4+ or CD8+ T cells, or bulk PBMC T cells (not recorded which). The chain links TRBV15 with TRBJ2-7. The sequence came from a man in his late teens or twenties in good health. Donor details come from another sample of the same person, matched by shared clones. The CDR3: CATSRDHGTRLYEQYF. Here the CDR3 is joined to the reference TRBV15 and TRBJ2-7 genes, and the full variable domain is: DAMVIQNPRYQVTQFGKPVTLSCSQTLNHNVMYWYQQKSSQAPKLLFHYYDKDFNNEADTPDNFQSRRPNTSFCFLDIRSPGLGDTAMYLCATSRDHGTRLYEQYFGPGTRLTVT.